Described below is a single T cell receptor beta chain sequence and its context. TCRdb reprocessed the RT-PCR reads via MiXCR and lists one record per CDR3 protein. Of more than 600,000 distinct CDR3 sequences listed, approximately 15% are singletons. Trimming took 2 bases from V and 4 from J, leaving 19 bases between them. Germline CDR1 is SGHKS and CDR2 is YYEKEE (reference sequence). The CDR3 loop spans 17 amino acids. This sequence was found in a female donor in good health, serving as a healthy control. The chain uses TRBV5-5 and TRBJ1-3; D is ambiguous. Sequencing was done on a sample of memory CD4+ T cells from blood. CDR3: CASSFKGSRLEGNTIYF. Here the CDR3 DNA reads TGTGCCAGCAGCTTTAAGGGATCGCGGTTGGAGGGAAACACCATATATTTT.